This T cell receptor beta chain was captured in a study of blood T cell repertoires in COVID-19. Study-level background: Acute and convalescent COVID-19 samples came from the United States, Italy and Spain.

CDR1 is MNHEY and CDR2 is SMNVEV in the germline V gene (reference sequence). This CDR3 spans 15 amino acids. V shed 4 bases and J 0 bases; nucleotides not matched to a gene: 1. Repertoires were generated with immunoSEQ multiplex PCR, while TCRdb's copy carries only in-frame clones and drops some. The sample records 150,000 to 200,000 clones, roughly 80% being singletons. The receptor's source is a man between 18 and 35 years old with active or convalescent COVID-19. The sequenced sample was peripheral blood. This rearrangement joins TRBV27 to TRBJ2-7; the match to TRBD2 covers 12 bases. The CDR3 sequence: CASSWTSGDSYEQYF. DNA for the CDR3: TGTGCCAGCAGTTGGACTAGCGGGGACTCCTACGAGCAGTACTTC.